This T cell receptor (beta chain) was sequenced for a study of naive and memory T cell subsets. The study, taken as a whole, reports: The RNA method is potentially sensitive to activation and differentiation changes.

For blood and skin samples, reverse transcription used TCR alpha and beta constant primers. The SP2 primer and nested alpha and beta constant region primers amplified ligated cDNA in four rounds. A single record per CDR3 protein comes from TCRdb applying MiXCR to the 5' RACE reads. The table includes roughly 26,000 distinct CDR3 sequences, roughly 25% detected once. The CDR3 is made up of 15 amino acids. Deletions cut 0 bases from V and 4 bases from J, with 12 bases between. Per the germline V gene, CDR1 is SGHAT and CDR2 is FQNNGV. Adult healthy volunteers gave 2.5 ml peripheral blood for whole-blood RNA. Cells were not sorted; total RNA input targeted roughly 1 to 1000 ng. This clonotype was observed at least ten times. Its antigen is not identified.

The chain employs TRBV11-2 and TRBJ2-5; D unclear. The source is a female donor in good health. CDR3 in DNA: TGTGCCAGCAGCTTAGATTCGGGTACCGGAGAGACCCAGTACTTC. Translating gives CASSLDSGTGETQYF. The variable domain in full, with the rest retrieved from reference TRBV11-2 and TRBJ2-5, is EAGVAQSPRYKIIEKRQSVAFWCNPISGHATLYWYQQILGQGPKLLIQFQNNGVVDDSQLPKDRFSAERLKGVDSTLKIQPAKLEDSAVYLCASSLDSGTGETQYFGPGTRLLVL.